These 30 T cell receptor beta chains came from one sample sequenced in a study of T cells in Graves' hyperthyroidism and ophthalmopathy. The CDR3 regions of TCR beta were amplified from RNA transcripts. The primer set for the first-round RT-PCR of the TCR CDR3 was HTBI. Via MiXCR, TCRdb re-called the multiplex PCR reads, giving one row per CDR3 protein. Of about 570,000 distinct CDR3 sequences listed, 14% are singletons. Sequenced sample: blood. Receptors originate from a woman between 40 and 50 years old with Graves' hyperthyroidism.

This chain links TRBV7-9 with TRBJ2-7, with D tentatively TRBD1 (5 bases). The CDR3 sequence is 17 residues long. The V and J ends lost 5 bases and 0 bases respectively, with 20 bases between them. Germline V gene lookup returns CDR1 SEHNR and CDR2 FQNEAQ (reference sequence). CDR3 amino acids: CASSPPIRRTPSYEQYF. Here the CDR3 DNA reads TGTGCCAGCAGCCCTCCTATTCGAAGGACACCCTCCTACGAGCAGTACTTC.

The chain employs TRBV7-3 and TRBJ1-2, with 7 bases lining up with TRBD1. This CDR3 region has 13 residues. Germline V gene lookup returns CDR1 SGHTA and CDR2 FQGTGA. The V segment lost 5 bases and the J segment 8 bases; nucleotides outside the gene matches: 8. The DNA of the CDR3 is TGTGCCAGCAGCGAAGAGGGGGCTAGGGGCTACACCTTC. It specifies CASSEEGARGYTF.

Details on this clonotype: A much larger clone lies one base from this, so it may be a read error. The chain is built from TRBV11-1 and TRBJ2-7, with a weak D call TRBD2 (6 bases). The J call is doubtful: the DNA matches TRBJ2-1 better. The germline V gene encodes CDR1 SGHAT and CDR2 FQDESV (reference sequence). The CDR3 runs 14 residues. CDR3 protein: CASSPRDLSYEQFF. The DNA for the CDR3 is TGTGCCAGCAGCCCGCGGGACCTATCCTACGAGCAGTTCTTC.

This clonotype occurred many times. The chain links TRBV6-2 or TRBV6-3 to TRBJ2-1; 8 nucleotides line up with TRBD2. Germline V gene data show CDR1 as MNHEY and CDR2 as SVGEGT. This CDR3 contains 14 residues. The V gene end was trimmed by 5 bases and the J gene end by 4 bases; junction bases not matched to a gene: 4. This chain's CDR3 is CASSRAGAYNEQFF. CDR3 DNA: TGTGCCAGCAGTCGAGCGGGAGCTTACAATGAGCAGTTCTTC.

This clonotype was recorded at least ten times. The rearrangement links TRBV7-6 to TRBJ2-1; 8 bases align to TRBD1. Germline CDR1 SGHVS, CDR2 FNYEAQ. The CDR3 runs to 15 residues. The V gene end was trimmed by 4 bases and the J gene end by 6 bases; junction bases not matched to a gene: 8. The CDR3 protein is CASSSRTGKGNEQFF. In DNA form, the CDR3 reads TGTGCCAGCAGCTCACGGACAGGGAAGGGCAATGAGCAGTTCTTC.

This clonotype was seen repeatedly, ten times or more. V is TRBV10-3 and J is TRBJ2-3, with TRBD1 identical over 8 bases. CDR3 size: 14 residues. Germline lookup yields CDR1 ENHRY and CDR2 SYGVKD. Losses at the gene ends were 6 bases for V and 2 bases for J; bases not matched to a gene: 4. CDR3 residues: CAIRRGQDTDTQYF. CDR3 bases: TGTGCCATCAGACGGGGACAGGACACAGATACGCAGTATTTT.

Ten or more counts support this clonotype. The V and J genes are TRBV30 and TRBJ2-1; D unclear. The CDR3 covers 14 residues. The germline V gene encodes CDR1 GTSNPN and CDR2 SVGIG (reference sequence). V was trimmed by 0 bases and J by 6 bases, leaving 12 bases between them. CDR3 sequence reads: CAWSVPLFSNEQFF. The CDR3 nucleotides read TGTGCCTGGAGTGTACCTTTGTTCTCCAATGAGCAGTTCTTC.

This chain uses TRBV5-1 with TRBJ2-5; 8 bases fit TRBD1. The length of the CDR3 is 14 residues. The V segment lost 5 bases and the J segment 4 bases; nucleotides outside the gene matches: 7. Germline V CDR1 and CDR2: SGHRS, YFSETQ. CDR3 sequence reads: CASSQTGVGETQYF. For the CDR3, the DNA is TGCGCCAGCAGTCAGACAGGGGTGGGAGAGACCCAGTACTTC. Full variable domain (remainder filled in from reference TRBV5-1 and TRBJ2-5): KAGVTQTPRYLIKTRGQQVTLSCSPISGHRSVSWYQQTPGQGLQFLFEYFSETQRNKGNFPGRFSGRQFSNSRSEMNVSTLELGDSALYLCASSQTGVGETQYFGPGTRLLVL.

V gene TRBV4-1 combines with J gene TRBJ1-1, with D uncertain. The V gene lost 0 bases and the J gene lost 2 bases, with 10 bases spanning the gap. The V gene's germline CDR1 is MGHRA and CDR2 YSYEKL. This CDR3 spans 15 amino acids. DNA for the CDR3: TGCGCCAGCAGCCAAGATCGTGGCAGAAACACTGAAGCTTTCTTT. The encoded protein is CASSQDRGRNTEAFF.

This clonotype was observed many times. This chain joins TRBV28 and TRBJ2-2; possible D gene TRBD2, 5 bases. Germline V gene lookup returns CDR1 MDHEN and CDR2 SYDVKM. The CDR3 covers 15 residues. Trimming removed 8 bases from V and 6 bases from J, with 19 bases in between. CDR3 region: CASSTGLARAGELFF. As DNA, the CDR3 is TGTGCCAGCTCCACCGGGCTAGCTCGGGCCGGGGAGCTGTTTTTT.

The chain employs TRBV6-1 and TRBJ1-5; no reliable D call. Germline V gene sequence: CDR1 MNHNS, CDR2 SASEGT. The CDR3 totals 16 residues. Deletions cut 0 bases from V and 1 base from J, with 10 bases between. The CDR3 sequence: CASSEAAAPSNQPQHF. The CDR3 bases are TGTGCCAGCAGTGAAGCGGCAGCCCCGAGCAATCAGCCCCAGCATTTT.

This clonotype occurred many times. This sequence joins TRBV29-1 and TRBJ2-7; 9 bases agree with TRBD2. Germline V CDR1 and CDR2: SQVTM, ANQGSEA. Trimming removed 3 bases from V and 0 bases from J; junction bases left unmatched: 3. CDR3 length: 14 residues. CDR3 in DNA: TGCAGCGTTGATGGCGGGGGGGGCTCCTACGAGCAGTACTTC. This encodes CSVDGGGGSYEQYF.

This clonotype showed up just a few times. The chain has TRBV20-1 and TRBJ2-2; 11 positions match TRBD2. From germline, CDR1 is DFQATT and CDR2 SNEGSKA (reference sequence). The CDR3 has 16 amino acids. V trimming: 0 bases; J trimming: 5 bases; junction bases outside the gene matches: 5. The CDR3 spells CSARDLRTSGTGELFF. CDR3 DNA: TGCAGTGCTAGAGATCTTAGGACTAGCGGGACCGGGGAGCTGTTTTTT.

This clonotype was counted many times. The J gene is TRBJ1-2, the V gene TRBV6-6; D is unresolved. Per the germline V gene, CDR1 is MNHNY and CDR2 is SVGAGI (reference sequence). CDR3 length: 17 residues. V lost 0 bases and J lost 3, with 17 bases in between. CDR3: CASSYSADSQGDYGYTF. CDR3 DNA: TGTGCCAGCAGTTACTCCGCCGACTCTCAAGGCGACTATGGCTACACCTTC.

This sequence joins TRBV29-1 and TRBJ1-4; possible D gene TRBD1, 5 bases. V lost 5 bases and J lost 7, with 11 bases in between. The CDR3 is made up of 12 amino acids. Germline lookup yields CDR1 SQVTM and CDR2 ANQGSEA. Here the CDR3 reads CSVLGGSEKLFF. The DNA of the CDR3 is TGCAGCGTTCTGGGGGGGAGTGAAAAACTGTTTTTT.

CDR3 protein: CASRPTPVSVPEQFF. The CDR3 DNA sequence: TGTGCCAGCAGACCGACGCCAGTTTCTGTACCTGAGCAGTTCTTC. The chain recombines TRBV27 with TRBJ2-1, with unresolved D. CDR3 length equals 15 residues. Trimming pared 6 bases from V and 9 bases from J, leaving 21 bases between. In germline, CDR1 is MNHEY, CDR2 SMNVEV (reference sequence).

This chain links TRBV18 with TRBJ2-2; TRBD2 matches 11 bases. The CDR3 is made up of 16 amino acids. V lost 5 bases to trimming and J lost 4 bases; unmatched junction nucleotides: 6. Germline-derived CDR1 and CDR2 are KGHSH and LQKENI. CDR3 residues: CASSLTSGSGTGELFF. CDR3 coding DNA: TGTGCCAGCTCATTAACTAGCGGGAGTGGCACCGGGGAGCTGTTTTTT.

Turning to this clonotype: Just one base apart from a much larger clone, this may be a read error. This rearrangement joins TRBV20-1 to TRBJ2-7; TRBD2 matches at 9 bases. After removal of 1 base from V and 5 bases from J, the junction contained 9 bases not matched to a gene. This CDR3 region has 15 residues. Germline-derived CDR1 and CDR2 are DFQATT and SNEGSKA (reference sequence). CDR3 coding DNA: TGCAGTGCTAGAGTCATTAGCGGGAGAAGAAACGAGCAGTACTTC. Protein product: CSARVISGRRNEQYF.

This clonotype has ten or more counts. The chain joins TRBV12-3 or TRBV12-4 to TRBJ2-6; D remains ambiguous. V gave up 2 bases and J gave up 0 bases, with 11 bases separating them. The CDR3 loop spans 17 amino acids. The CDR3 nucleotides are TGTGCCAGCAGTTTACTTCTCGACAACTCTGGGGCCAACGTCCTGACTTTC. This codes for CASSLLLDNSGANVLTF.

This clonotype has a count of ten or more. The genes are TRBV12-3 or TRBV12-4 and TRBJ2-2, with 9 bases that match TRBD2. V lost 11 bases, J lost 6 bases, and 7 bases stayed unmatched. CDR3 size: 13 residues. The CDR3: CAGFSGSSGELFF. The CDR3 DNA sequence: TGTGCCGGATTTAGCGGGAGCTCCGGGGAGCTGTTTTTT.

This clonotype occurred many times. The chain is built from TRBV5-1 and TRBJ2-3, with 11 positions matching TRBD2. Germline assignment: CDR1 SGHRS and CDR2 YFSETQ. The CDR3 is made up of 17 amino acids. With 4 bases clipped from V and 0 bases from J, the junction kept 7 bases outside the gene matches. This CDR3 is CASSPGTSGASTDTQYF. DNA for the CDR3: TGCGCCAGCAGCCCCGGGACTAGCGGAGCTAGCACAGATACGCAGTATTTT.

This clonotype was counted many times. CDR3 protein: CASSTPVVGGNEQFF. Here the CDR3 DNA reads TGTGCCAGCAGCACCCCCGTAGTCGGCGGCAATGAGCAGTTCTTC. V usage is TRBV28 and J usage is TRBJ2-1; D uncertain. The germline CDR1 and CDR2 sequences are MDHEN and SYDVKM. This CDR3 spans 15 amino acids. Trimming stripped 6 bases from V and 6 bases from J, with 18 bases between.

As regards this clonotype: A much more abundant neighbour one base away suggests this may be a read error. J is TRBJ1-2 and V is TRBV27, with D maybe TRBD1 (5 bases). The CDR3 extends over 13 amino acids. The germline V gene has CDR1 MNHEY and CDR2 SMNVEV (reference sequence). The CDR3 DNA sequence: TGTGCCAGCATGGGGGGAGGGATCTATGGCTGCACCTTC. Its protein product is CASMGGGIYGCTF.

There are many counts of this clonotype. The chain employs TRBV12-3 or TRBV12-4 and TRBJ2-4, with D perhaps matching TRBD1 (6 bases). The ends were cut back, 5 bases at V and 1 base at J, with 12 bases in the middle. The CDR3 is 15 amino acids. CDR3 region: CASSLTGSAKNIQYF. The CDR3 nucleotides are TGTGCCAGCAGTCTAACAGGGAGCGCCAAAAACATTCAGTACTTC.

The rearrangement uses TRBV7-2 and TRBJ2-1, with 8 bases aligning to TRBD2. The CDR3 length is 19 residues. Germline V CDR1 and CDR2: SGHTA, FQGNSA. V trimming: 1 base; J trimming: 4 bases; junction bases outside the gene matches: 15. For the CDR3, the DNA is TGTGCCAGCAGCTTAGATCCTAAGAGCGGGAGAGGAGGGTACAATGAGCAGTTCTTC. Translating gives CASSLDPKSGRGGYNEQFF.

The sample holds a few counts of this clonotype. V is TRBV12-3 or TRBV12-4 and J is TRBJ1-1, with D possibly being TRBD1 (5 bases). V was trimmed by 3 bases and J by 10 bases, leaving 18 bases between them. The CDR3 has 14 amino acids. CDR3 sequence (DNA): TGTGCCAGCAGTTTCGGGGCGGCCAAATGGGGAGCTTTCTTT. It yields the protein CASSFGAAKWGAFF.

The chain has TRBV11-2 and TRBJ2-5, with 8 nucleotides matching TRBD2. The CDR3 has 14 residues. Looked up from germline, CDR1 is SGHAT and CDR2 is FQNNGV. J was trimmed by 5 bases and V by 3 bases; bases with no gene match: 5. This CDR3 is CASSFREGPETQYF. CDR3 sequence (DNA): TGTGCCAGCAGCTTCCGGGAGGGCCCTGAGACCCAGTACTTC.

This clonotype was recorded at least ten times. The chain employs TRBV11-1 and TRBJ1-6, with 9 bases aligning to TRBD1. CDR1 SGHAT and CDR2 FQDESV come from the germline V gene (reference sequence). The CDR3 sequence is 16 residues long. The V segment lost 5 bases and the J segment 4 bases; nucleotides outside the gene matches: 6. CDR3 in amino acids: CASSVTTGGYNSPLHF. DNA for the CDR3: TGTGCCAGCAGCGTCACGACAGGGGGTTATAATTCACCCCTCCACTTT.

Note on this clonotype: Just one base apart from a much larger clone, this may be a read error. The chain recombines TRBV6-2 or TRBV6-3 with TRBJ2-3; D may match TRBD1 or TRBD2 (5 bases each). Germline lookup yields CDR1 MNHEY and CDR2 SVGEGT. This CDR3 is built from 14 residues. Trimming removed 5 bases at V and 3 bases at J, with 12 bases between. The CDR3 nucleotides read TGTGCCAGCAGTGCCACGGGACGGACAGATACGCAGTATTTT. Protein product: CASSATGRTDTQYF.

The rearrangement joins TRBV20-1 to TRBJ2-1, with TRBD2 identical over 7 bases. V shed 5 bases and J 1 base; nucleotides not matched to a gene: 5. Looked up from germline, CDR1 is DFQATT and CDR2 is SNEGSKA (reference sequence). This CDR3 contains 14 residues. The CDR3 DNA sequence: TGCAGTGCTGGAGGCGGGAGTTCCTACAATGAGCAGTTCTTC. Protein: CSAGGGSSYNEQFF.